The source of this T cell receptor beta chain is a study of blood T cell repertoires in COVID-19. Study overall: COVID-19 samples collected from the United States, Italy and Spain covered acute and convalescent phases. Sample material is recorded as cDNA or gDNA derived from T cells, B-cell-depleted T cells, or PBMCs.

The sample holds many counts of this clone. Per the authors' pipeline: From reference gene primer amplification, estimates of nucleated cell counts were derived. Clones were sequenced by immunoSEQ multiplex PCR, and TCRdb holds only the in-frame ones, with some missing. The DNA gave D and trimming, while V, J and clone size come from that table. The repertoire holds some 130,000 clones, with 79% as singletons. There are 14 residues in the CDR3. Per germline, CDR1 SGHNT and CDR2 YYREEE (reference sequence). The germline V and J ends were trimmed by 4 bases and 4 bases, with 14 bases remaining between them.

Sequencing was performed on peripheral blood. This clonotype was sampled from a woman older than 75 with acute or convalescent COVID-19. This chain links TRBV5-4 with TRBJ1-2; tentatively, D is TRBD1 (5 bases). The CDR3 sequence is CASSVGPEFYGYTF. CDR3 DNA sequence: TGTGCCAGCAGCGTGGGGCCAGAATTCTATGGCTACACCTTC.